This is a list of T cell receptor beta chains from one sample in a study of blood T cell repertoires in COVID-19. Sequencing was performed with immunoSEQ multiplex PCR; in TCRdb, only in-frame clones are kept and a portion is missing. This sample has 300,000 to 400,000 clones, with approximately 84% found just once. The sample was PBMCs or T cells enriched from blood (not recorded which). These receptors all come from a woman in her 30s who had recovered from COVID-19. The CDR3 runs from the conserved cysteine through the conserved F or W. D genes are given only for firm matches. Clone size is shown for a subset of rows, as once, few, many or a class of expanded clone.

>TRBV18|NA|NA|TRBJ2-7
TGTGCCAGCTCACCCTTCTCCTACGAGCAGTACTTC
CASSPFSYEQYF
>TRBV28|NA|NA|TRBJ1-1
TGTGCCAGCAGTACAGGGAACACTGAAGCTTTCTTT
CASSTGNTEAFF
>TRBV7-9|TRBD2|NA|TRBJ2-1
TGTGCCAGCAGCTTGACGGGACTATACAATGAGCAGTTCTTC
CASSLTGLYNEQFF
>TRBV18|NA|NA|TRBJ1-3
TGTGCCAGCTCACCACGGTCCCGGGAGTACTCTGGAAACACCATATATTTT
CASSPRSREYSGNTIYF
>TRBV3-1/TRBV3-2|TRBD1|NA|TRBJ1-5
TGTGCCAGCAGCCAAGATCCTCCGGACAGGGACAATCAGCCCCAGCATTTT
CASSQDPPDRDNQPQHF
>TRBV2|TRBD1|NA|TRBJ1-4
TGTGCCAGCAGTGAACGACAGGGGATGCGCAAACTGTTTTTT
CASSERQGMRKLFF
>TRBV14|TRBD2|NA|TRBJ2-4
TGTGCCAGCAGCCAAGATCTGCTAGCGGGGGGGCCGGCCAAAAACATTCAGTACTTC
CASSQDLLAGGPAKNIQYF
>TRBV3-1/TRBV3-2|NA|NA|TRBJ2-3
TGTGCCAGCAGCCCTGGGACATTTAGCACAGATACGCAGTATTTT
CASSPGTFSTDTQYF
>TRBV3-1/TRBV3-2|NA|NA|TRBJ1-1
TGTGCCAGCAGCCACAGCGGGACCCCGGGGTCTTTCTTT
CASSHSGTPGSFF
>TRBV27|TRBD1|NA|TRBJ1-6
TGTGCCAGCAGTCCGGGACAGTCTAATTCACCCCTCCACTTT
CASSPGQSNSPLHF
>TRBV7-9|NA|NA|TRBJ1-2
TGTGCCAGCAGCTTATCTTTTAGGGGCGGCTATGGCTACACCTTC
CASSLSFRGGYGYTF
>TRBV5-6|TRBD2|once|TRBJ2-1
TGTGCCAGCAGCAGCGGGGGGGCCTCCTACAATGAGCAGTTCTTC
CASSSGGASYNEQFF
>TRBV4-3|NA|few|TRBJ2-2
TGCGCCAGCAGCCAAGGCTGGGGGGCCGGGGAGCTGTTTTTT
CASSQGWGAGELFF
>TRBV5-4|TRBD2|NA|TRBJ2-5
TGTGCCAGCAGTCAAACTAGCGGGCAAGAGACCCAGTACTTC
CASSQTSGQETQYF
>TRBV4-1|NA|NA|TRBJ2-1
TGCGCCAGCAGCCAAGAGGCGGGGGACATGAATGAGCAGTTCTTC
CASSQEAGDMNEQFF
>TRBV6-5|TRBD2|NA|TRBJ2-5
TGTGCCAGCAGTATACTAGCGGCTCACCAAGAGACCCAGTACTTC
CASSILAAHQETQYF
>TRBV9|NA|NA|TRBJ1-1
TGTGCCAGCAGCCTAACAGGGATCGGGAACACTGAAGCTTTCTTT
CASSLTGIGNTEAFF
>TRBV2|NA|NA|TRBJ1-1
TGTGCCAGCAGAAGACAGGAGAACACTGAAGCTTTCTTT
CASRRQENTEAFF
>TRBV24-1|NA|NA|TRBJ2-3
TGTGCCACCAGTGATCTCAACGACAGGCCAGATACGCAGTATTTT
CATSDLNDRPDTQYF
>TRBV9|TRBD2|NA|TRBJ2-5
TGTGCCAGCAGCAAGACTAGCGGGGACCAAGAGACCCAGTACTTC
CASSKTSGDQETQYF
>TRBV28|NA|NA|TRBJ2-7
TGTGCCAGCAGTGTCGGAGGCGGCCTCCTTTCCTACGAGCAGTACTTC
CASSVGGGLLSYEQYF
>TRBV9|TRBD2|NA|TRBJ2-1
TGTGCCAGCAGCGAAGTAGCGGGGGGCAATGAGCAGTTCTTC
CASSEVAGGNEQFF
>TRBV19|NA|NA|TRBJ2-1
TGTGCCAGTAGTACCATACAGGGTGGGCTTCGAAATGAGCAGTTCTTC
CASSTIQGGLRNEQFF
>TRBV10-3|TRBD1|NA|TRBJ2-5
TGTGCCATCAGTGGACCAGACAGGGCACAAGAGACCCAGTACTTC
CAISGPDRAQETQYF
>TRBV9|TRBD2|NA|TRBJ2-7
TGTGCCAGCAGCGCCTCAAGCGGGGCCTACGAGCAGTACTTC
CASSASSGAYEQYF
>TRBV7-2|NA|NA|TRBJ2-3
TGTGCCAGCAGCTACGACTTCACAGATACGCAGTATTTT
CASSYDFTDTQYF
>TRBV27|NA|NA|TRBJ1-2
TGTGCCAGCAGCTCAGGGTATGGCTACACCTTC
CASSSGYGYTF
>TRBV19|NA|NA|TRBJ1-1
TGTGCCAGTAGTATTGCGTTACAGGACACTGAAGCTTTCTTT
CASSIALQDTEAFF
>TRBV7-9|TRBD2|once|TRBJ2-5
TGTGCCAGCAGCTTGAGGCTAGCGGCACTCGGCCAAGAGACCCAGTACTTC
CASSLRLAALGQETQYF
>TRBV6-5|NA|NA|TRBJ2-3
TGTGCCAGCAGTTACTCGGTTAGCGCGACAGATACGCAGTATTTT
CASSYSVSATDTQYF
>TRBV13|TRBD1|NA|TRBJ2-7
TGTGCCAGCAGCCCGCACAGGGGGGAAAGGGACTACGAGCAGTACTTC
CASSPHRGERDYEQYF
>TRBV28|TRBD1|NA|TRBJ1-2
TGTGCCAGCAGAGCCGGGACAGGGGCATATGGCTACACCTTC
CASRAGTGAYGYTF
>TRBV6-1|NA|NA|TRBJ2-7
TGTGCCAGCAGTGACAGGGGTGGCGACGAGCAGTACTTC
CASSDRGGDEQYF
>TRBV7-9|NA|few|TRBJ1-2
TGTGCCAGCAGTCCCTACACAGCTAACTATGGCTACACCTTC
CASSPYTANYGYTF
>TRBV6-5|TRBD1|NA|TRBJ2-2
TGTGCCAGCAGTTATGGGACAGGGGAGGCCGGGGAGCTGTTTTTT
CASSYGTGEAGELFF
>TRBV4-3|TRBD2|NA|TRBJ2-5
TGCGCCAGCAGCCAAGGGACTAGCGCCTTAGGGGAGACCCAGTACTTC
CASSQGTSALGETQYF
>TRBV7-6|TRBD1|NA|TRBJ2-1
TGTGCCAGCAGCCAGTGGACAGGGGGCCGGCGGGGCAATGAGCAGTTCTTC
CASSQWTGGRRGNEQFF
>TRBV27|TRBD1|NA|TRBJ1-6
TGTGCCAGCAGGCAGGGGGGTCCTTCACCCCTCCACTTT
CASRQGGPSPLHF
>TRBV10-2|NA|NA|TRBJ1-5
TGCGCCAGCAGTGAGGGGTTGCAGGGAGGTCAGCCCCAGCATTTT
CASSEGLQGGQPQHF
>TRBV19|NA|NA|TRBJ1-6
TGTGCCAGTAGTATAGGGCCGACGGGGTCACCCCTCCACTTT
CASSIGPTGSPLHF
>TRBV5-1|NA|few|TRBJ1-1
TGCGCCAGCAGCTTGTTTCTAGACACTGAAGCTTTCTTT
CASSLFLDTEAFF
>TRBV7-8|TRBD1|NA|TRBJ2-7
TGTGCCAGCAGCTCCCGGACAGGCAGGGAATACGAGCAGTACTTC
CASSSRTGREYEQYF
>TRBV27|NA|NA|TRBJ2-7
TGTGCCAGCAGTTTATCAGCCGACAGCTACGAGCAGTACTTC
CASSLSADSYEQYF
>TRBV25-1|TRBD1|few|TRBJ2-1
TGTGCCAGCAGCCAGGGAGGGACAGGGATCGTTTTGGAGCAGTTCTTC
CASSQGGTGIVLEQFF
>TRBV6-5|NA|NA|TRBJ1-1
TGTGCCAGCAGTCGCGGCGAGACTGAAGCTTTCTTT
CASSRGETEAFF
>TRBV18|NA|NA|TRBJ2-1
TGTGCCAGCTCACCATCGGAGGGGACTTGGACCTACAATGAGCAGTTCTTC
CASSPSEGTWTYNEQFF
>TRBV7-2|TRBD1|NA|TRBJ1-1
TGTGCCATAGCTTCGGGGCCAGGGGGCGCAAACACTGAAGCTTTCTTT
CAIASGPGGANTEAFF
>TRBV5-5|NA|NA|TRBJ1-1
TGTGCCAGCAGCTCAACCACAGGGTTGGGTACTGAAGCTTTCTTT
CASSSTTGLGTEAFF
>TRBV11-2|NA|NA|TRBJ1-2
TGTGCCAGCAGCCGAGTGGACAGACCCCCAATTGGTGGCTACACCTTC
CASSRVDRPPIGGYTF
>TRBV7-2|NA|NA|TRBJ1-6
TGTGCCAGCAGCACCGGGAGGAATTCACCCCTCCACTTT
CASSTGRNSPLHF
>TRBV7-9|TRBD2|NA|TRBJ2-5
TGTGCCAGCAGCGGGGGAGGGCGGGGGAGACAAGAGACCCAGTACTTC
CASSGGGRGRQETQYF
>TRBV5-1|NA|NA|TRBJ2-7
TGCGCCAGCGGCAACGAGCAGTACTTC
CASGNEQYF
>TRBV2|NA|NA|TRBJ1-2
TGTGCCAGCACCTCGGGGGGAGTCGGCTACACCTTC
CASTSGGVGYTF